Listed below are T cell receptor beta chains from one sample, sequenced in a study of blood T cell repertoires in COVID-19. Clones were read by immunoSEQ multiplex PCR, and TCRdb kept only the in-frame ones, dropping some. The sample records around 700,000 clones, around 89% being singletons. The sequenced sample consisted of peripheral blood. All receptors come from a woman aged 18-29 years with acute or convalescent COVID-19. CDR3s include the opening cysteine and the closing phenylalanine or tryptophan.

J gene: TRBJ1-1
V gene: TRBV30
CDR3 protein: CAWSRGNEAFF

J gene: TRBJ1-1
V gene: TRBV25-1
CDR3 protein: CASRPGTGRWTEAFF

J gene: TRBJ2-2
V gene: TRBV7-2
CDR3 protein: CASSKPQGPGELFF

J gene: TRBJ1-6
V gene: TRBV19
CDR3 protein: CASRGREGPPLHF

J gene: TRBJ2-1
V gene: TRBV19
CDR3 protein: CASSIVGRGTYNEQFF

J gene: TRBJ1-5
V gene: TRBV28
CDR3 protein: CASRRLYSNQPQHF

J gene: TRBJ2-3
V gene: TRBV6-4
CDR3 protein: CASSVSSGRTDTQYF

J gene: TRBJ1-2
V gene: TRBV4-1
CDR3 protein: CASSQPRDNYGYTF

J gene: TRBJ1-2
V gene: TRBV29-1
CDR3 protein: CSVDGFAGGNGYTF

J gene: TRBJ1-3
V gene: TRBV6-5
CDR3 protein: CASSYSSPRVGNTIYF

J gene: TRBJ2-3
V gene: TRBV9
CDR3 protein: CASSPTQRGRLTDTQYF

J gene: TRBJ1-6
V gene: TRBV14
CDR3 protein: CASSQDTGGNNSPLHF

J gene: TRBJ1-5
V gene: TRBV5-6
CDR3 protein: CASSSDSNQPQHF

J gene: TRBJ1-1
V gene: TRBV24-1
CDR3 protein: CATSDKRQTSAFF

J gene: TRBJ1-2
V gene: TRBV9
CDR3 protein: CASGKQGVGGYTF

J gene: TRBJ1-2
V gene: TRBV19
CDR3 protein: CASHPRTRGANYGYTF

J gene: TRBJ1-2
V gene: TRBV5-8
CDR3 protein: CASSLGANYGYTF

J gene: TRBJ1-3
V gene: TRBV5-1
CDR3 protein: CASSLDTVSGNTIYF

J gene: TRBJ1-5
V gene: TRBV30
CDR3 protein: CAWSSESNQPQHF

J gene: TRBJ2-3
V gene: TRBV5-1
CDR3 protein: CASRDRGPTDTQYF

J gene: TRBJ1-6
V gene: TRBV7-9
CDR3 protein: CASSLWVDRLNSPLHF

J gene: TRBJ2-1
V gene: TRBV5-1
CDR3 protein: CASSTDRGGHNEQFF

J gene: TRBJ2-5
V gene: TRBV4-1
CDR3 protein: CASSLSRGAAETQYF

J gene: TRBJ1-1
V gene: TRBV4-1
CDR3 protein: CASSQDWGLGSTEAFF

J gene: TRBJ1-2
V gene: TRBV5-1
CDR3 protein: CASSLGEWFPPSYGYTF

J gene: TRBJ1-2
V gene: TRBV5-1
CDR3 protein: CASSWPNRRNGYTF

J gene: TRBJ1-5
V gene: TRBV4-3
CDR3 protein: CASSQDPAGNQPQHF

J gene: TRBJ1-5
V gene: TRBV24-1
CDR3 protein: CATSDPQAGDQPQHF

J gene: TRBJ1-1
V gene: TRBV10-2
CDR3 protein: CASSESSVDRAAFF

J gene: TRBJ2-1
V gene: TRBV5-4
CDR3 protein: CASSFPEGNEQFF

J gene: TRBJ2-7
V gene: TRBV10-3
CDR3 protein: CAISAQGFEQYF

J gene: TRBJ1-1
V gene: TRBV10-3
CDR3 protein: CAISGYQDTEAFF

J gene: TRBJ2-7
V gene: TRBV21-1
CDR3 protein: CASIKWTGGPYEQYF

J gene: TRBJ1-2
V gene: TRBV18
CDR3 protein: CASSSEQGGHYGYTF

J gene: TRBJ1-2
V gene: TRBV30
CDR3 protein: CAWALREGGYTF

J gene: TRBJ1-1
V gene: TRBV5-4
CDR3 protein: CASSLTGENTEAFF

J gene: TRBJ1-1
V gene: TRBV12-3/TRBV12-4
CDR3 protein: CASHPGMNTEAFF

J gene: TRBJ2-5
V gene: TRBV2
CDR3 protein: CASRNSGTEQETQYF

J gene: TRBJ2-1
V gene: TRBV3-1/TRBV3-2
CDR3 protein: CASSQEATATYNEQFF

J gene: TRBJ2-5
V gene: TRBV14
CDR3 protein: CASSQFQGQETQYF

J gene: TRBJ2-7
V gene: TRBV18
CDR3 protein: CASSPVVRDRALEQYF

J gene: TRBJ1-6
V gene: TRBV28
CDR3 protein: CASTPDNNSPLHF

J gene: TRBJ1-1
V gene: TRBV4-1
CDR3 protein: CASSQEWGDDEAFF

J gene: TRBJ2-5
V gene: TRBV7-9
CDR3 protein: CASRTPEQETQYF

J gene: TRBJ2-7
V gene: TRBV7-9
CDR3 protein: CASSLRQGADYEQYF

J gene: TRBJ1-6
V gene: TRBV15
CDR3 protein: CATSRWRVNSPLHF

J gene: TRBJ1-2
V gene: TRBV3-1/TRBV3-2
CDR3 protein: CASSPTGRDYGYTF

J gene: TRBJ2-7
V gene: TRBV6-5
CDR3 protein: CASRMGPGRNEQYF

J gene: TRBJ2-7
V gene: TRBV5-1
CDR3 protein: CASSFRAGTETYEQYF

J gene: TRBJ1-2
V gene: TRBV29-1
CDR3 protein: CSANPPGKRGYTF

J gene: TRBJ2-1
V gene: TRBV4-1
CDR3 protein: CASSQDGGAYNEQFF

J gene: TRBJ2-2
V gene: TRBV10-3
CDR3 protein: CAISLDRGVVELFF

J gene: TRBJ2-3
V gene: TRBV6-5
CDR3 protein: CASRSGGADTQYF